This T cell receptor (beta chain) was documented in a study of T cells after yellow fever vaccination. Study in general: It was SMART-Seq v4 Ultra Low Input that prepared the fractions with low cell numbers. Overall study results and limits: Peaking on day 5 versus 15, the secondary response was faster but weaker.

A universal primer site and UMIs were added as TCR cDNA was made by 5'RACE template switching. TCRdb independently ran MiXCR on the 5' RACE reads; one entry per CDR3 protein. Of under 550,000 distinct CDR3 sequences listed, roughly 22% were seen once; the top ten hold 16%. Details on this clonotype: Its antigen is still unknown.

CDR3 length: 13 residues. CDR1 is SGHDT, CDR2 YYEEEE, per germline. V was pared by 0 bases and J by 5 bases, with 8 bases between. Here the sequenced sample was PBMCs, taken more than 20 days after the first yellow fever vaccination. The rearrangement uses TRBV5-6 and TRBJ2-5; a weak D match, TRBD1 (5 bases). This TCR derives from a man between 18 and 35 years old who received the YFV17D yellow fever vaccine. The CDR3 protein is CASSLDRSETQYF. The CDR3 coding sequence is TGTGCCAGCAGCTTGGACAGGTCTGAGACCCAGTACTTC.